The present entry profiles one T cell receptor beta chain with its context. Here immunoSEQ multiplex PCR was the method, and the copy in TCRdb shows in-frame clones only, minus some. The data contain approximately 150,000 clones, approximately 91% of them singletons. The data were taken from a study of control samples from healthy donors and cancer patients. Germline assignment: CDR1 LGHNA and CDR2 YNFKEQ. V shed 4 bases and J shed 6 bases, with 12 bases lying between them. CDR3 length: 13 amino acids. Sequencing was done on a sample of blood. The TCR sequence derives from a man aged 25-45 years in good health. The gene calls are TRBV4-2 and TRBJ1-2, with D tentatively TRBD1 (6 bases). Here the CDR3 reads CASSPQGRDGYTF. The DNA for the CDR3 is TGTGCCAGCAGCCCGCAGGGGCGGGATGGCTACACCTTC.